A selection of T cell receptor beta chains follows, all from one sample in a study of T cells in Graves' hyperthyroidism and ophthalmopathy. MiXCR, run by TCRdb on the multiplex PCR reads, gives a single entry per CDR3 protein. The repertoire holds approximately 200,000 distinct CDR3 sequences, with around 20% as singletons. Sequencing input: blood. The origin of the receptors is a man aged 40-49 years with Graves' hyperthyroidism. Each CDR3 is given with its conserved first and last residue. The D gene is left open where the match is weak. Not all rows give a size; the values are once, few, many and, for expanded clones, a class.

cdr3_aa	cdr3_nt	clone_size	d_call	cdr3_length	j_call	v_call
CAISGQTNTEAFF	TGTGCCATCAGTGGACAGACGAACACTGAAGCTTTCTTT	many	.	13	TRBJ1-1	TRBV10-3
CASSHLAGGIGVETQYF	TGTGCCAGCAGTCACCTAGCGGGGGGAATAGGGGTGGAGACCCAGTACTTC	.	TRBD2	17	TRBJ2-5	TRBV6-2/TRBV6-3
CASGIIGEKLFF	TGTGCCAGCGGAATAATAGGCGAAAAACTGTTTTTT	.	.	12	TRBJ1-4	TRBV6-2/TRBV6-3
CSARAGTSWHF	TGCAGTGCTAGAGCAGGGACTAGTTGGCATTTT	.	.	11	TRBJ1-5	TRBV20-1
CATSDARDRGRVNYGYTF	TGTGCCACCAGTGATGCCCGGGACAGGGGGCGCGTTAACTATGGCTACACCTTC	.	TRBD1	18	TRBJ1-2	TRBV24-1
CAWSDDRGFSPLHF	TGTGCCTGGAGTGACGACAGGGGGTTTTCACCCCTCCACTTT	many	TRBD1	14	TRBJ1-6	TRBV30
CASSERHEQFF	TGTGCCAGCAGTGAACGCCATGAGCAGTTCTTC	.	.	11	TRBJ2-1	TRBV6-1
CASSIDGGSGPQHF	TGTGCCAGTAGTATAGATGGGGGGTCCGGTCCCCAGCATTTT	.	.	14	TRBJ1-5	TRBV19
CASSFDRRTYEQYF	TGTGCCAGCAGTTTTGACAGGCGAACCTACGAGCAGTACTTC	.	.	14	TRBJ2-7	TRBV27
CASRPDRARTNTIYF	TGTGCCAGCAGGCCCGACAGGGCGCGGACAAACACCATATATTTT	few	TRBD1	15	TRBJ1-3	TRBV12-3/TRBV12-4
CSARGGGPDTQYF	TGCAGTGCTAGGGGGGGGGGGCCAGATACGCAGTATTTT	few	.	13	TRBJ2-3	TRBV20-1
CASSYSRTGGGYGYTF	TGTGCCAGCAGTTACTCCAGGACAGGGGGCGGCTATGGCTACACCTTC	many	TRBD1	16	TRBJ1-2	TRBV6-5
CASSLGLGVPYGYTF	TGCGCCAGCAGCTTGGGACTTGGGGTCCCCTATGGCTACACCTTC	many	.	15	TRBJ1-2	TRBV5-1
CASSKTGTDTQYF	TGTGCCAGCAGTAAAACGGGAACAGATACGCAGTATTTT	many	.	13	TRBJ2-3	TRBV2
CASSPEIMNTEAFF	TGTGCCAGCTCACCAGAAATCATGAACACTGAAGCTTTCTTT	few	.	14	TRBJ1-1	TRBV18
CASSSGTVIEAFF	TGTGCCAGCAGCTCCGGGACGGTTATTGAAGCTTTCTTT	.	.	13	TRBJ1-1	TRBV11-2
CASMPGQGLSGANVLTF	TGTGCCAGCATGCCGGGACAGGGGCTCTCCGGGGCCAACGTCCTGACTTTC	many	TRBD1	17	TRBJ2-6	TRBV12-3/TRBV12-4
CASSSPAGASTDTQYF	TGTGCCAGCAGTTCCCCCGCAGGCGCAAGCACAGATACGCAGTATTTT	.	.	16	TRBJ2-3	TRBV28
CASSVGGSNQPQHF	TGTGCCAGCAGTGTAGGCGGTAGCAATCAGCCCCAGCATTTT	many	.	14	TRBJ1-5	TRBV6-1
CASSLLGGSNTEAFF	TGTGCCAGCAGCTTATTAGGGGGCTCGAACACTGAAGCTTTCTTT	many	TRBD1	15	TRBJ1-1	TRBV7-2
CASSPQGGRTRRPYNEQFF	TGTGCCAGCAGTCCTCAGGGAGGGAGGACTAGGAGGCCCTACAATGAGCAGTTCTTC	.	TRBD2	19	TRBJ2-1	TRBV6-1
CASSGRGSGNTIYF	TGTGCCAGCAGTGGCAGGGGCTCTGGAAACACCATATATTTT	.	.	14	TRBJ1-3	TRBV13
CATDVGGIVQPQHF	TGTGCCACCGATGTCGGAGGGATCGTTCAGCCCCAGCATTTT	many	.	14	TRBJ1-5	TRBV24-1
CASSQDLRSYNEQFF	TGTGCCAGCAGCCAAGATCTCCGTTCCTACAATGAGCAGTTCTTC	.	.	15	TRBJ2-1	TRBV14
CASSFNGGEETQYF	TGTGCCAGCAGCTTCAACGGGGGGGAAGAGACCCAGTACTTC	many	TRBD2	14	TRBJ2-5	TRBV7-2
CASSPGRGDYEQYF	TGTGCCAGCAGTCCGGGACGGGGGGACTACGAGCAGTACTTC	many	TRBD2	14	TRBJ2-7	TRBV2
CAWSRAFF	TGTGCCTGGTCCCGAGCTTTCTTT	many	.	8	TRBJ1-1	TRBV30
CASSLWGTYEQYF	TGTGCCAGCAGCTTATGGGGCACCTACGAGCAGTACTTC	many	.	13	TRBJ2-7	TRBV7-2
CSARGVLVGRRKPQETQYF	TGCAGTGCTAGAGGCGTACTAGTGGGGCGCCGCAAACCCCAAGAGACCCAGTACTTC	many	.	19	TRBJ2-5	TRBV20-1
CSARGEADNTDTQYF	TGCAGTGCTAGAGGTGAGGCGGATAACACAGATACGCAGTATTTT	many	.	15	TRBJ2-3	TRBV20-1
CSARVTTGRAAFF	TGCAGTGCTAGAGTGACTACAGGGAGGGCAGCTTTCTTT	many	.	13	TRBJ1-1	TRBV20-1
CASSLGTQTGALYEQYF	TGTGCCAGCAGCTTGGGAACCCAGACAGGGGCCCTATACGAGCAGTACTTC	many	TRBD1	17	TRBJ2-7	TRBV5-8
CASSPSGGSYEQYF	TGTGCCAGCTCACCAAGCGGGGGATCCTACGAGCAGTACTTC	many	TRBD2	14	TRBJ2-7	TRBV18